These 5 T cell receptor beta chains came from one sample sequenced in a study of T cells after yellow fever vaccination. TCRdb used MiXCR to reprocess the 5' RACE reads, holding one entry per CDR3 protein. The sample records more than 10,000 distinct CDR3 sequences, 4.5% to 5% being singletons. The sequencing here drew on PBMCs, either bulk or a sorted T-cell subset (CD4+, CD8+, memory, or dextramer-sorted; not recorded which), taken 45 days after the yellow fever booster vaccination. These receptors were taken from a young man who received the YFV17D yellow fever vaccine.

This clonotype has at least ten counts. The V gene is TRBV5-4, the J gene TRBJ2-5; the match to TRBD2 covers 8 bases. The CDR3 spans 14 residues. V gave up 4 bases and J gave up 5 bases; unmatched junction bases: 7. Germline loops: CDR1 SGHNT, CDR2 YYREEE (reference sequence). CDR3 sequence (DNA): TGTGCCAGCAGCCCAAGCGGGAGCGTCGAGACCCAGTACTTC. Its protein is CASSPSGSVETQYF. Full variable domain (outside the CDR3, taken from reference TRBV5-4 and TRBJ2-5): ETGVTQSPTHLIKTRGQQVTLRCSSQSGHNTVSWYQQALGQGPQFIFQYYREEENGRGNFPPRFSGLQFPNYSSELNVNALELDDSALYLCASSPSGSVETQYFGPGTRLLVL.

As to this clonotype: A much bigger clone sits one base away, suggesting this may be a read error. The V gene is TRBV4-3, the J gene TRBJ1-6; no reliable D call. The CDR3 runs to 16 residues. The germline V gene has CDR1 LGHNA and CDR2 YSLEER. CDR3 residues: CASSQDLGGYKSPLHF. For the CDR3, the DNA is TGCGCCAGCAGCCAAGACCTAGGTGGTTATAAGTCACCCCTCCACTTT.

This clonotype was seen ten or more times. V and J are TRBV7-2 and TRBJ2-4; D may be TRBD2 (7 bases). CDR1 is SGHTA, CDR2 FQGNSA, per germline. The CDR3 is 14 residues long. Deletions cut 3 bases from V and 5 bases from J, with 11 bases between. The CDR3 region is CASSFGGQENIQYF. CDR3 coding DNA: TGTGCCAGCAGCTTCGGGGGGCAAGAAAACATTCAGTACTTC. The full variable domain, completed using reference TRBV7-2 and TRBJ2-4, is GAGVSQSPSNKVTEKGKDVELRCDPISGHTALYWYRQSLGQGLEFLIYFQGNSAPDKSGLPSDRFSAERTGGSVSTLTIQRTQQEDSAVYLCASSFGGQENIQYFGAGTRLSVL.

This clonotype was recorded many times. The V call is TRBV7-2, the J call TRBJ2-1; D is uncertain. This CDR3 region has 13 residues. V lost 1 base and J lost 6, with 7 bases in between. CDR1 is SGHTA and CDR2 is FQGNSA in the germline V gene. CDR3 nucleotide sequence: TGTGCCAGCAGCTTAGAGGGCGGCAATGAGCAGTTCTTC. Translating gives CASSLEGGNEQFF.

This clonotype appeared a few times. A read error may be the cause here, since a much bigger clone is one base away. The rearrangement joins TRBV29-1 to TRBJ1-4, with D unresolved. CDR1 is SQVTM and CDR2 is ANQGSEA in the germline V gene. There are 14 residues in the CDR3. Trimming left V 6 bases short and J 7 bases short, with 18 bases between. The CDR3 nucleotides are TGCAGCGTAGAGGCCGGGATTGAAGCTGAAAAACTGTTTTTT. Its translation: CSVEAGIEAEKLFF.